Included here is one TCR beta chain sequence, with context. This clone was detected only a few times. This receptor's antigen is unknown. Base qualities are not recorded, but no much larger clone differs from it by a single base. Each donor gave one peripheral blood draw, roughly 110 mL on average, collected into heparinised tubes. A BD FACSAria II and a panel including CD45RO, CCR7, CD25, CD127, CD95 and CD27 were used to sort naive, central memory, regulatory and stem cell-like memory CD4+ T cells. A purity above 95% was achieved for all sorted populations. PBMCs were isolated immediately by Lymphoprep density gradient centrifugation and stained directly without culture. So that batch effects would be minimized, each experiment stained and sorted samples in pairs, pairing one healthy donor with one patient. The High Capacity cDNA Reverse Transcription Kit was used to reverse transcribe all of the isolated RNA, meaning that expressed TCRB transcripts were what got sequenced. Deep immunoSEQ sequencing was applied to naive, central memory and regulatory T cell samples, giving an average of about 3.8 million total reads per sample. After sorted cells were lysed in RLT buffer, RNA was extracted with DNase-treated RNeasy Micro or Mini kits, with the choice depending on cell number. Each cell subset was processed on its own to prevent cross-contamination, while patient and healthy donor samples were processed together. Using the immunoSEQ multiplex PCR, TCRB sequences were amplified from cDNA into 87-bp fragments spanning the CDR3 region. Sequencing of the amplicons was performed on the Illumina HiSeq platform. On the authors' methods: Synthetic template baselines were used to correct PCR bias computationally, reads within Hamming distance 2 were collapsed, and singletons that could not be merged were discarded. Reads were aligned against IMGT so that V, D and J genes, CDR3 length and insertions or deletions at six rearrangement sites could be assigned. Clonotype counts were normalized to sorted cell number within each subset before computing true diversity and Gini coefficients with the tcR R package. The overlap coefficient, calculated on TCRB nucleotide sequences, was used to measure repertoire sharing. Out-of-frame TCRB sequences from naive cells were analyzed as a proxy for the pre-selection repertoire. TCRdb mirrors the immuneACCESS table, restricted to in-frame sequences. Some clones are absent from its copies; in checked studies, under half trace to an unresolved V gene, and the reason for the others is unknown. The D gene and trimming were derived from the DNA, and the V and J assignments and clone size from that table. The sample table lists a few hundred thousand clones, about 23% of them with a count of one. 0.012% of the sample rests with the top ten.

The data were obtained in a study of beta chain features in type 1 diabetes (dated by TCRdb to 2017 to 2018). General notes on the study: Mean age, gender distribution, total cell number and subset yield did not differ between patients and healthy donors. Across all samples, about 110 million sorted cells were examined, and cell number per subset correlated strongly with RNA yield. The study compared the TCRB repertoires of sorted circulating CD4+ T cell subsets in recently diagnosed type 1 diabetes patients with those in matched healthy donors. Regulatory and stem cell-like memory subsets were isolated from only 8 patients and about eight healthy donors, whereas naive and central memory subsets came from all 28 donors.

Paper-wide results and their limitations: PCR might favor shorter templates, but patient and control samples were amplified and corrected together, so any skew would affect both groups equally. Type 1 diabetes patients showed a moderate but significant shortening of TCRB CDR3 length in all four CD4+ subsets. At VDJ recombination sites, patients with type 1 diabetes made fewer insertions and deleted more nucleotides, a pattern implying thymic rearrangement abnormalities. Naive, central memory and regulatory TCRB repertoires appeared to be more alike among patients than among healthy donors. Because cDNA was sequenced instead of genomic DNA, activated cells with high expression could be over-represented, although the groups did not differ in activation or CD3 levels. HLA sub-analyses involved small numbers of individuals, so any influence of HLA type on TCRB rearrangement remained unresolved.

The specimen was naive CD4+ T cells from blood. The cell subset or site label, as the study defines it: true naive CD4+ T cells. This clonotype originated in a woman in her twenties or thirties with type 1 diabetes.

The DNA sequence reads TGTGCCTGGAGGACAGGGATGAATGAAAAACTGTTTTTT. This translates into CAWRTGMNEKLFF. Recombination connected TRBV30 to TRBJ1-4; TRBD1 matches 7 bases in the middle. After removal of 3 bases from V and 5 bases from J, the junction retains 3 bases not matched to a gene. Taken from the germline V gene (reference sequence), the CDR1 and CDR2 loops are GTSNPN and SVGIG. Taken from cysteine to phenylalanine, the CDR3 has 13 residues. Solely the CDR3 DNA is kept, with 39 bases framed from the first base.